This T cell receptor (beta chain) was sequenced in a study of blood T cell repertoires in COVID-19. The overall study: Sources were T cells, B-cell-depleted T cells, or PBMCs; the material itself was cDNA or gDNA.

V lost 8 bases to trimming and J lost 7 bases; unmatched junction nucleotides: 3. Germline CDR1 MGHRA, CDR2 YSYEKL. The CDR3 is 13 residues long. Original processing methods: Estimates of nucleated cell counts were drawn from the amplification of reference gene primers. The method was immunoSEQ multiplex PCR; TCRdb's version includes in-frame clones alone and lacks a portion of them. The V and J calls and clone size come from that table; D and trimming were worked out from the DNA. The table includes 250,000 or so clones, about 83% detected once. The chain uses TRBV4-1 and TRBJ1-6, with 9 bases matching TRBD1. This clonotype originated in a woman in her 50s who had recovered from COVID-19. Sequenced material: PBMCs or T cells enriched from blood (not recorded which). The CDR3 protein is CASAGTGNSPLHF. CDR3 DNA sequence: TGCGCCAGCGCCGGGACAGGGAATTCACCCCTCCACTTT.